This record looks at one TCR beta chain sequence and its context. Its antigen is unidentified. This specimen belongs to a study of blood T cells in healthy people across ages. On the study more broadly: Researchers report that template switching captured about one barcoded beta molecule per two T cells. General study results and limits: The CMV status of each donor remained undetermined, and this could have confounded shifts in expanded clonotypes. Getting older went along with TCR beta diversity per million T cells dropping roughly linearly.

There are 12 residues in the CDR3. The ends were cut back, 5 bases at V and 6 bases at J, with 8 bases in the middle. Per germline, CDR1 SEHNR and CDR2 FQNEAQ (reference sequence). A J-beta primer mix and a sample-barcoded 5' primer were used in a second PCR of roughly 7 to 12 cycles. A minimum of 2.5 million CDR3-containing paired-end reads was obtained for each sample. TCRdb analysed the 5' RACE reads with MiXCR anew, one entry per CDR3 protein. The sample includes around 1,500,000 distinct CDR3 sequences, roughly 40% of them seen just once. This TCR was recovered from a woman aged 18-35 years in good health. Sequences were obtained from blood. This chain joins TRBV7-9 and TRBJ1-5; D ambiguous. The chain's CDR3 is CASSPDGQPQHF. The CDR3 DNA is TGTGCCAGCAGCCCCGACGGTCAGCCCCAGCATTTT.